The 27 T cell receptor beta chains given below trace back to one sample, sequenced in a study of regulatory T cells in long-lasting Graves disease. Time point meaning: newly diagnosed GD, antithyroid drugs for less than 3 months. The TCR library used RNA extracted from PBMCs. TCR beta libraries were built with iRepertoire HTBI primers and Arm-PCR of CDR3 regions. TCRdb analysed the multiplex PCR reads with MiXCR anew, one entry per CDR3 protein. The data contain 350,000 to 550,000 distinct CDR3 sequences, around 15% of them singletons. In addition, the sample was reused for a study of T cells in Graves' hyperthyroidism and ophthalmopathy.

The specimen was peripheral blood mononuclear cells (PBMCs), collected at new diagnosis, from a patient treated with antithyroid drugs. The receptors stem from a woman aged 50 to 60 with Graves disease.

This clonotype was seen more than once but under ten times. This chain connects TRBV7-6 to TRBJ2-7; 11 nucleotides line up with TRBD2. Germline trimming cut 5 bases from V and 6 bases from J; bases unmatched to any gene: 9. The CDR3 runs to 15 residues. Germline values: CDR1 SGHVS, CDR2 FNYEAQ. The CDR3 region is CASSALAGGPSEQYF. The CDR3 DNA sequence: TGTGCCAGCAGCGCTTTAGCGGGAGGGCCTAGCGAGCAGTACTTC.

In nucleotides, the CDR3 is TGTGCCAGCAGTTATTTTGGCGGGACAGGCACAGATACGCAGTATTTT. Residues: CASSYFGGTGTDTQYF. The chain joins TRBV6-9 to TRBJ2-3; D might be TRBD1 (7 bases). The germline V and J ends were trimmed by 1 base and 1 base, with 12 bases remaining between them. Germline loops: CDR1 MNHGY, CDR2 SVAAGI. The CDR3 sequence is 16 residues long.

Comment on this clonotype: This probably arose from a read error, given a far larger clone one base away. CDR3 DNA sequence: TGTGCCAGCAGATCCCGGCGGGAGAGATCCAATGAGCAGTACTTC. Translated, it gives CASRSRRERSNEQYF. The chain joins TRBV28 to TRBJ2-7, with 7 positions matching TRBD2. Germline lookup yields CDR1 MDHEN and CDR2 SYDVKM. There are 15 residues in the CDR3. Trimming cost V 6 bases and J 7 bases; bases outside gene matches: 15.

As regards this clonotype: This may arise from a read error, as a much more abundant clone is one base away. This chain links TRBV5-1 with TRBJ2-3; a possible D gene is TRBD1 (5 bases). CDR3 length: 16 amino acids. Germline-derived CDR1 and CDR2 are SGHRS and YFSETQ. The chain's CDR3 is CASGLTRAQSTDTQYF. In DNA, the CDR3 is TGCGCCAGCGGCTTAACCAGGGCTCAGAGCACAGATACGCAGTATTTT.

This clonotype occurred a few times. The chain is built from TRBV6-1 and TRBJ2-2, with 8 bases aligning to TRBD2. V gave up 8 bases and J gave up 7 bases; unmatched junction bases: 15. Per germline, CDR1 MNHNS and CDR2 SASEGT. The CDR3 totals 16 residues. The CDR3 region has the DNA TGTGCCAGCTGCCAGGGGACTAGAGTCCCCAGCGGGGAGCTGTTTTTT. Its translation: CASCQGTRVPSGELFF.

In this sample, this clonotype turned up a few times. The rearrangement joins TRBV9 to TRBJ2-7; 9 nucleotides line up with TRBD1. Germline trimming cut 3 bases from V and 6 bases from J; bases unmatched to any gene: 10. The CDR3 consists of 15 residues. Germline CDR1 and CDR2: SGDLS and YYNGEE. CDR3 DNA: TGTGCCAGCAGCGCCCAGGGACAGGGAGTAAGCGAGCAGTACTTC. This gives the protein CASSAQGQGVSEQYF.

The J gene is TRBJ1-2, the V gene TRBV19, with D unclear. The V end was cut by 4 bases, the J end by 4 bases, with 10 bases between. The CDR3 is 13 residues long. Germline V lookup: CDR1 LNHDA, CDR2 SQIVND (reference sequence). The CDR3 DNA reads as TGTGCCAGTAGTAGTTCCACGCCCTATGGCTACACCTTC. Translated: CASSSSTPYGYTF.

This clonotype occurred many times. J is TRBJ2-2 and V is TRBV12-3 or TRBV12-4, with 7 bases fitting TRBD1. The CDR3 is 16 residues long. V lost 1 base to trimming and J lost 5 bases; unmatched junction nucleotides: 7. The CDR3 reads CASSLEVTGITGELFF. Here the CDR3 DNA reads TGTGCCAGCAGTTTAGAGGTGACAGGGATTACCGGGGAGCTGTTTTTT.

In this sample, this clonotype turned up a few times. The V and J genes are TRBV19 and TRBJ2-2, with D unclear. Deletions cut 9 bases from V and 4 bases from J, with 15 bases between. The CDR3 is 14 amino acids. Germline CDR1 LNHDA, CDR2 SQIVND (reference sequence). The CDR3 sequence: CASSGGRGTGELFF. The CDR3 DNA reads TGTGCCAGCTCCGGCGGTCGTGGCACCGGGGAGCTGTTTTTT. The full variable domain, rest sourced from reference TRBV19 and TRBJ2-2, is DGGITQSPKYLFRKEGQNVTLSCEQNLNHDAMYWYRQDPGQGLRLIYYSQIVNDFQKGDIAEGYSVSREKKESFPLTVTSAQKNPTAFYLCASSGGRGTGELFFGEGSRLTVL.

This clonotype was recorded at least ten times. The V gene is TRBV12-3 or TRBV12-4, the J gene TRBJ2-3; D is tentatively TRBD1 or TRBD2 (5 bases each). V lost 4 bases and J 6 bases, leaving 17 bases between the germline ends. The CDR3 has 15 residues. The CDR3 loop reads CASSSGTTRGDTQYF. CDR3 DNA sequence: TGTGCCAGCAGTTCCGGGACCACGAGGGGCGATACGCAGTATTTT.

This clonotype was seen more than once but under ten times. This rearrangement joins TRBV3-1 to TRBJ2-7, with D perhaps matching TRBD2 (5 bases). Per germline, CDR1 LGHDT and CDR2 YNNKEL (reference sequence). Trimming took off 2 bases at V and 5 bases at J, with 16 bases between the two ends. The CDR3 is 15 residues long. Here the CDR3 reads CASSQTTGLFHEQYF. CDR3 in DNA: TGTGCCAGCAGCCAAACTACTGGACTCTTTCACGAGCAGTACTTC.

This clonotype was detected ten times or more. Here the CDR3 DNA reads TGTGCCAGCAGTTTATTCGAGCCGACGGTCAAAAACATTCAGTACTTC. The encoded protein is CASSLFEPTVKNIQYF. The rearrangement joins TRBV28 to TRBJ2-4, with D unclear. V was clipped by 1 base and J by 3 bases, with 13 bases between them. Germline V gives CDR1 MDHEN, CDR2 SYDVKM. This CDR3 has 16 residues.

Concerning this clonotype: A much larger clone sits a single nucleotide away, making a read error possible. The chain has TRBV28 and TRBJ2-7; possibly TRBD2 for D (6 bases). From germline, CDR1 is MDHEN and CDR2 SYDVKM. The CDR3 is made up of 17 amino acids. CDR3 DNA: TGTGCCAGCAGTCTTAGCACGGGACTCCCAGTCACCTACGAGCAGCACTTC. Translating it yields CASSLSTGLPVTYEQHF.

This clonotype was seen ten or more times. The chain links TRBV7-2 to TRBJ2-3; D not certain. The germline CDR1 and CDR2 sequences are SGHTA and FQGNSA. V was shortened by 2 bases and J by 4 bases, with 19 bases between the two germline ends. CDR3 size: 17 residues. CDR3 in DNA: TGTGCCAGCAGCTTATTCGGTATAGGCCCGAGCGCAGATACGCAGTATTTT. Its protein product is CASSLFGIGPSADTQYF. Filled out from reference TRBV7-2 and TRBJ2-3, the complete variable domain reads GAGVSQSPSNKVTEKGKDVELRCDPISGHTALYWYRQSLGQGLEFLIYFQGNSAPDKSGLPSDRFSAERTGGSVSTLTIQRTQQEDSAVYLCASSLFGIGPSADTQYFGPGTRLTVL.

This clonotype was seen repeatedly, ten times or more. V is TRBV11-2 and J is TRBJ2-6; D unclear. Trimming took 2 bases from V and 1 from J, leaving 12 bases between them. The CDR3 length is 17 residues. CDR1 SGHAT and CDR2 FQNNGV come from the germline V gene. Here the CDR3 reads CASSLFSGASGANVLTF. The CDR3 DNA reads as TGTGCCAGCAGCTTATTTTCAGGTGCATCTGGGGCCAACGTCCTGACTTTC.

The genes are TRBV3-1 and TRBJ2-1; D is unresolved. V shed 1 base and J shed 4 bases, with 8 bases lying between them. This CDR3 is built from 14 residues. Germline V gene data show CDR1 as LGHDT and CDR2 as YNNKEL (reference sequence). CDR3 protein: CASSQVHNYNEQFF. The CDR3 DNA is TGTGCCAGCAGCCAAGTTCACAATTACAATGAGCAGTTCTTC.

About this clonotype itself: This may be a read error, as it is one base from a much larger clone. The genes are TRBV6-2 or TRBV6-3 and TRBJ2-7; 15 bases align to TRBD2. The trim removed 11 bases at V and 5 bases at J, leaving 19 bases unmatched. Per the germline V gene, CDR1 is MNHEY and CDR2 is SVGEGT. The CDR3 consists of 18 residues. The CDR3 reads CAGTKRRTGTSGGNEQYF. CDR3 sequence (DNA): TGTGCCGGCACAAAGAGGCGGACCGGGACTAGCGGGGGGAACGAGCAGTACTTC.

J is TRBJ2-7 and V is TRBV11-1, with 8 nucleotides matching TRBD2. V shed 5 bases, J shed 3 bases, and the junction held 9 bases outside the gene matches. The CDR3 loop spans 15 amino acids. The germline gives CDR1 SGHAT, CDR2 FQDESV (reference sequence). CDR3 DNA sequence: TGTGCCAGCAGCGAGCTTCGGGGGGGAGGCTACGAGCAGTACTTC. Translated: CASSELRGGGYEQYF.

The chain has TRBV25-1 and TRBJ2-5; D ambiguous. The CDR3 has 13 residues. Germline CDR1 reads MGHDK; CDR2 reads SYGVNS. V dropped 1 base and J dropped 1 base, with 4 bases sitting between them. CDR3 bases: TGTGCCAGCAGTGAATTTGGCCAAGAGACCCAGTACTTC. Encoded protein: CASSEFGQETQYF.

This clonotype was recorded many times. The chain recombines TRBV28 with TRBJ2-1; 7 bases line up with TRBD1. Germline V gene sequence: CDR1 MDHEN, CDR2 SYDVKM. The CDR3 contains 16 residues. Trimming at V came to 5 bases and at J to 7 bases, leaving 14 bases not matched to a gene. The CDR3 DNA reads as TGTGCCAGCAGTACCCGTTACGACAGGGACGGGAATGAGCAGTTCTTC. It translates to CASSTRYDRDGNEQFF.

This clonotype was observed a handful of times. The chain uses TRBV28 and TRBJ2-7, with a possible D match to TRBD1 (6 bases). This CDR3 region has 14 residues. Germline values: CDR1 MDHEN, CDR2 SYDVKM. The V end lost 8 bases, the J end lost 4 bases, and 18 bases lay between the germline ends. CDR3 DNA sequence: TGTGCCAGCGCACTAGGGGGAGTTGGGTACGAGCAGTACTTC. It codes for CASALGGVGYEQYF. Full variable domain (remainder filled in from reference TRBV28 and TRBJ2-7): DVKVTQSSRYLVKRTGEKVFLECVQDMDHENMFWYRQDPGLGLRLIYFSYDVKMKEKGDIPEGYSVSREKKERFSLILESASTNQTSMYLCASALGGVGYEQYFGPGTRLTVT.

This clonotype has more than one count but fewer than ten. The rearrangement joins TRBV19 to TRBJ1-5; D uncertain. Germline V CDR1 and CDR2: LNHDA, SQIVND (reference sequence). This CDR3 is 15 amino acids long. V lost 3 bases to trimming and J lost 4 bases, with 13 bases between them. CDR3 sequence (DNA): TGTGCCAGTAGTATTGAGAGGCATTTGAATCAGCCCCAGCATTTT. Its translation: CASSIERHLNQPQHF.

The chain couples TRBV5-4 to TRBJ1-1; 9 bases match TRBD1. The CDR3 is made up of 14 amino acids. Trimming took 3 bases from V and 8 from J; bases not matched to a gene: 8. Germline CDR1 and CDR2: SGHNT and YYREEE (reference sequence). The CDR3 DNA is TGTGCCAGCAGCTCGGGACAGGGAGTCGGGGAAGCTTTCTTT. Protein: CASSSGQGVGEAFF.

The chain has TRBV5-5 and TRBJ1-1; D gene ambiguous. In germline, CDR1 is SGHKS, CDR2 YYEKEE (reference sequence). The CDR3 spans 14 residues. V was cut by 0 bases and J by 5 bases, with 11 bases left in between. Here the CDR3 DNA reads TGTGCCAGCAGCTTGGAACAAGAAGGAACTGAAGCTTTCTTT. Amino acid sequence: CASSLEQEGTEAFF.

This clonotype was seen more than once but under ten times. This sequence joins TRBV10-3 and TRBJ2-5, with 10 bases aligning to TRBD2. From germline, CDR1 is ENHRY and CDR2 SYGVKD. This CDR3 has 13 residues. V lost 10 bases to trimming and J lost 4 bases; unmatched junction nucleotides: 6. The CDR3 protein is CANQAGGGETQYF. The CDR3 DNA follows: TGTGCCAACCAAGCGGGAGGGGGAGAGACCCAGTACTTC.

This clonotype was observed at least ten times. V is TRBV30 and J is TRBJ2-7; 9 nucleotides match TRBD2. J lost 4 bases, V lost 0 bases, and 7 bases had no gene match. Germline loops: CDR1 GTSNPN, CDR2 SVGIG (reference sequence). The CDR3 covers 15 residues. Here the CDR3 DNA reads TGTGCCTGGAGTGTACTAGCGGGCTGGCAGTACGAGCAGTACTTC. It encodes CAWSVLAGWQYEQYF.

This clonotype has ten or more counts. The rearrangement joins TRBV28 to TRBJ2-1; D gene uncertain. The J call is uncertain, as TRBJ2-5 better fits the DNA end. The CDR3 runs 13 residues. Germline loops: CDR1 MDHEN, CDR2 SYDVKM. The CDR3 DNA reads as TGTGCCAGCAACCAGCCGGATCTCGAGACCCAGTACTTC. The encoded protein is CASNQPDLETQYF.